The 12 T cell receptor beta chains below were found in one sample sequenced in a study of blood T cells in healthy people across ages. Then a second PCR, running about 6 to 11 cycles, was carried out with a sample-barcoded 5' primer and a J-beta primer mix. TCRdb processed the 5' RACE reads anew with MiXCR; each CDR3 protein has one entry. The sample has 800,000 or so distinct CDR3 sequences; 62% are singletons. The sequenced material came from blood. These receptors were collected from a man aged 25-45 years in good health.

The CDR3 here is CASSLEGPSVPFF. Written as DNA, the CDR3 is TGTGCCAGCAGCTTAGAGGGGCCTTCGGTGCCGTTCTTC. The chain recombines TRBV7-3 with TRBJ2-1; D may match TRBD1 or TRBD2 (5 bases each). Germline V gives CDR1 SGHTA, CDR2 FQGTGA. The CDR3 runs to 13 residues. The V and J ends lost 2 bases and 15 bases respectively, with 17 bases between them. Supplemented by reference TRBV7-3 and TRBJ2-1, the full variable domain reads GAGVSQTPSNKVTEKGKYVELRCDPISGHTALYWYRQSLGQGPEFLIYFQGTGAADDSGLPNDRFFAVRPEGSVSTLKIQRTERGDSAVYLCASSLEGPSVPFFGPGTRLTVL.

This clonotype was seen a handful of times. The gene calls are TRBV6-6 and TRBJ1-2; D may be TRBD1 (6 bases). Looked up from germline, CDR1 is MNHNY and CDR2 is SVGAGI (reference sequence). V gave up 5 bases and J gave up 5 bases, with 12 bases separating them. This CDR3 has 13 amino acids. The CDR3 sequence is CASSPPGVYGYTF. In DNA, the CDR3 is TGTGCCAGCAGTCCACCAGGGGTTTATGGCTACACCTTC.

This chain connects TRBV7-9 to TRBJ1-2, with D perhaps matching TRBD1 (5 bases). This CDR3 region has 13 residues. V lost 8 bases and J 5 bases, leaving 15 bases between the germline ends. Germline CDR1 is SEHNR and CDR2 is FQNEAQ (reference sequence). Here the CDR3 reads CASAAGGRYGYTF. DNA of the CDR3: TGTGCCAGCGCGGCCGGGGGAAGGTATGGCTACACCTTC.

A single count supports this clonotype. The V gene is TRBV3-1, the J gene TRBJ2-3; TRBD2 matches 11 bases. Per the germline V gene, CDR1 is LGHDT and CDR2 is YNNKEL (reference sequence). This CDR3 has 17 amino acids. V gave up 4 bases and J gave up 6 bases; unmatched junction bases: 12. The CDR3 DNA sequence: TGTGCCAGCAGCCGAGTGGGACTAGCGGCAAAGTCGGATACGCAGTATTTT. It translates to CASSRVGLAAKSDTQYF.

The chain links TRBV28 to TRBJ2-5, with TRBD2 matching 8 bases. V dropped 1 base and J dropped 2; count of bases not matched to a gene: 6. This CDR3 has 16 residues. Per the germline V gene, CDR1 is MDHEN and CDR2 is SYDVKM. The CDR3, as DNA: TGTGCCAGCAGTTTATTGGGTAGCGGGGAACAAGAGACCCAGTACTTC. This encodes CASSLLGSGEQETQYF.

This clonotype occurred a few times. Here the CDR3 reads CSAREGGGQNGKPQHF. For the CDR3, the DNA is TGCAGTGCTAGAGAGGGGGGGGGACAGAATGGTAAGCCCCAGCATTTT. The gene calls are TRBV20-1 and TRBJ1-5; 7 bases fit TRBD1. V was pared by 0 bases and J by 8 bases, with 13 bases of the junction left unmatched. There are 16 residues in the CDR3. CDR1 DFQATT and CDR2 SNEGSKA come from the germline V gene (reference sequence).

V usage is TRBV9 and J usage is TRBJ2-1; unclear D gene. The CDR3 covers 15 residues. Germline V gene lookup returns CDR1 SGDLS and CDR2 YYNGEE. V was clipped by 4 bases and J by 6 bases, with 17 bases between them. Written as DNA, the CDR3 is TGTGCCAGCAGCAACCAATTGTTCAGTTCCAATGAGCAGTTCTTC. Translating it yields CASSNQLFSSNEQFF.

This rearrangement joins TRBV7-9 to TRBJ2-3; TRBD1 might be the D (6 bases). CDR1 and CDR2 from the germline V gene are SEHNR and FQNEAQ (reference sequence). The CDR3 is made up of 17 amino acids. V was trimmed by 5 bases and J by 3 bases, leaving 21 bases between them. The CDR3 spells CASSLGESRGWTDTQYF. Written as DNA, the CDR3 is TGTGCCAGCAGCCTGGGGGAGTCGAGGGGGTGGACAGATACGCAGTATTTT.

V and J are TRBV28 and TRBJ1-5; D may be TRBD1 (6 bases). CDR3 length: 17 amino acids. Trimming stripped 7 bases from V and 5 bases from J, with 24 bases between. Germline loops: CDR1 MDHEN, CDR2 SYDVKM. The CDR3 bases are TGTGCCAGCACCATTGGGGCGGTGCAGGGGTTGCATCAGCCCCAGCATTTT. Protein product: CASTIGAVQGLHQPQHF.

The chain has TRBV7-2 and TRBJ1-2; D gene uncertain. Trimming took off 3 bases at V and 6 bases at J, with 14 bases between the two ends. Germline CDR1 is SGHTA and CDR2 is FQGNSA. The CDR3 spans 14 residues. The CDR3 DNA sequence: TGTGCCAGCAGCTTCCAGACAAATACGAATGGCTACACCTTC. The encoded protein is CASSFQTNTNGYTF.

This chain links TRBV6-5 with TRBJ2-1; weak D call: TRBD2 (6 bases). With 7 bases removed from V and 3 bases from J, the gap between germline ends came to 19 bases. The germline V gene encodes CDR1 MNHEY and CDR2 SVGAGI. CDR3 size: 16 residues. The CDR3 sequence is CASTTGGQGLYNEQFF. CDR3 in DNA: TGTGCCAGCACCACCGGCGGCCAGGGACTCTACAATGAGCAGTTCTTC.

Here the CDR3 reads CASSQPGLAGGYEQYF. The CDR3, as DNA: TGTGCCAGCAGCCAACCGGGACTAGCGGGGGGATACGAGCAGTACTTC. This rearrangement joins TRBV4-2 to TRBJ2-7; 15 bases are shared with TRBD2. The CDR3 has 16 amino acids. Germline CDR1 LGHNA, CDR2 YNFKEQ. Losses at the gene ends were 2 bases for V and 4 bases for J; bases not matched to a gene: 3.